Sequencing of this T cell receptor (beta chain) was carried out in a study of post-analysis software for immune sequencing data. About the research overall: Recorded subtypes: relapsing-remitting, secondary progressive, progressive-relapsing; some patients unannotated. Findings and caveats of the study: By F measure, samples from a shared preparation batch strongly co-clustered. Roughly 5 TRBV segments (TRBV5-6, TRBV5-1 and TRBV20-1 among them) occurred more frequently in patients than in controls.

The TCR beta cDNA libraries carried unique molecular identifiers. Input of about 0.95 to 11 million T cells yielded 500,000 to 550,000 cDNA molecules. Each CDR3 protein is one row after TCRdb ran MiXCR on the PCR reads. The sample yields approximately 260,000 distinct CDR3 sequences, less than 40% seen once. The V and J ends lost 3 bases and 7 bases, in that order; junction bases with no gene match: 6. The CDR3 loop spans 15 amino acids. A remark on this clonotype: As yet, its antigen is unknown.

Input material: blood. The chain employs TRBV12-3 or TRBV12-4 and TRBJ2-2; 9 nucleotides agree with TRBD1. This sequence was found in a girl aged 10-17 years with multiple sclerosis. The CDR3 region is CASSFRTGDHGELFF. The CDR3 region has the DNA TGTGCCAGCAGTTTCAGGACAGGGGATCACGGGGAGCTGTTTTTT.